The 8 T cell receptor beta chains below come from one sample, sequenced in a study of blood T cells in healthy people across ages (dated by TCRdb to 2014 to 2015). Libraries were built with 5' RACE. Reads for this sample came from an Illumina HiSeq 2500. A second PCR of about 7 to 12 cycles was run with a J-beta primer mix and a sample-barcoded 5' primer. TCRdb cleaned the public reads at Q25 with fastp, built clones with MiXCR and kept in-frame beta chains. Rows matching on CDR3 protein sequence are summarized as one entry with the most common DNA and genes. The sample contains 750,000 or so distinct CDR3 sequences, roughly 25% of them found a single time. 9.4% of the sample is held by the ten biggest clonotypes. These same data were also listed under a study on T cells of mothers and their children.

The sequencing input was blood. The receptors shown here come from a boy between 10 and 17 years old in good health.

CDR3 bases: TGTCGGGCTGGGACATCGTCCGAAAAACTGTTTTTT. This codes for CRAGTSSEKLFF. The chain combines TRBV28 with TRBJ1-4, with D possibly matching TRBD1 (6 bases). Germline CDR1 and CDR2: MDHEN and SYDVKM. CDR3 length: 12 amino acids.

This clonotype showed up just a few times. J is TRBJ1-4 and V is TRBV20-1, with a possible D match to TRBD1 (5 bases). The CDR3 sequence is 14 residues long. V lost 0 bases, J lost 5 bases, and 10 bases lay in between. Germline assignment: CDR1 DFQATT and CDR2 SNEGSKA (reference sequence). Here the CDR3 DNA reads TGCAGTGCTAGAGATGAGGCAGGGAATGAAAAACTGTTTTTT. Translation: CSARDEAGNEKLFF.

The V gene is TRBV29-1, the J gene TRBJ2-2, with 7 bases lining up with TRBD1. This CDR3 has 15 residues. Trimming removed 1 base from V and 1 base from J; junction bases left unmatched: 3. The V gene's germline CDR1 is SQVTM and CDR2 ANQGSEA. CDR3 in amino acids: CSVEARQGNTGELFF. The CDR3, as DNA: TGCAGCGTTGAAGCTAGACAGGGGAACACCGGGGAGCTGTTTTTT.

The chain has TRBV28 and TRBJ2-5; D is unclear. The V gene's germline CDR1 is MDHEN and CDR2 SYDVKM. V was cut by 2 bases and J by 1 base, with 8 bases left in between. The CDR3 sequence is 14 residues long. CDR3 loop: CASSLGYSQETQYF. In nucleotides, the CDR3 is TGTGCCAGCAGTTTAGGGTACAGCCAAGAGACCCAGTACTTC.

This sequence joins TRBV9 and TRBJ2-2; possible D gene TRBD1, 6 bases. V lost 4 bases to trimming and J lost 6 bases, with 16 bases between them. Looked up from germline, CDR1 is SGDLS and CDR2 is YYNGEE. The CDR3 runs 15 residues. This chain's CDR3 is CASSIRDITPGELFF. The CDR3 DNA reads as TGTGCCAGCAGCATTAGGGACATAACACCCGGGGAGCTGTTTTTT. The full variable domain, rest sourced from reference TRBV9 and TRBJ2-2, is DSGVTQTPKHLITATGQRVTLRCSPRSGDLSVYWYQQSLDQGLQFLIQYYNGEERAKGNILERFSAQQFPDLHSELNLSSLELGDSALYFCASSIRDITPGELFFGEGSRLTVL.

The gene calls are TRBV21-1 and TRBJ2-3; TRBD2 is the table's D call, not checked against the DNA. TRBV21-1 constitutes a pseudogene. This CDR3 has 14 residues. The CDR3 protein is CASLAGGVTDTQYF. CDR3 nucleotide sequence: TGTGCCAGTCTAGCGGGGGGGGTCACAGATACGCAGTATTTT.

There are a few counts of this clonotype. The CDR3 region has the DNA TGCAGCGTTGCAGGGGGATGGGACACAGATACGCAGTATTTT. It yields the protein CSVAGGWDTDTQYF. The chain couples TRBV29-1 to TRBJ2-3; 7 nucleotides align to TRBD1. This CDR3 region has 14 residues. The V segment lost 4 bases and the J segment 2 bases; nucleotides outside the gene matches: 6. Per the germline V gene, CDR1 is SQVTM and CDR2 is ANQGSEA.

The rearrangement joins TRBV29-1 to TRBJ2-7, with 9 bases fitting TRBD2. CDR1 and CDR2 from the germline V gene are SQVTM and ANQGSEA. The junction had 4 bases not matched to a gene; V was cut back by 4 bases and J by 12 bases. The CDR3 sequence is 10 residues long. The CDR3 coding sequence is TGCAGCGTTGTTAGCGGGAGAGCGTACTTC. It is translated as CSVVSGRAYF.